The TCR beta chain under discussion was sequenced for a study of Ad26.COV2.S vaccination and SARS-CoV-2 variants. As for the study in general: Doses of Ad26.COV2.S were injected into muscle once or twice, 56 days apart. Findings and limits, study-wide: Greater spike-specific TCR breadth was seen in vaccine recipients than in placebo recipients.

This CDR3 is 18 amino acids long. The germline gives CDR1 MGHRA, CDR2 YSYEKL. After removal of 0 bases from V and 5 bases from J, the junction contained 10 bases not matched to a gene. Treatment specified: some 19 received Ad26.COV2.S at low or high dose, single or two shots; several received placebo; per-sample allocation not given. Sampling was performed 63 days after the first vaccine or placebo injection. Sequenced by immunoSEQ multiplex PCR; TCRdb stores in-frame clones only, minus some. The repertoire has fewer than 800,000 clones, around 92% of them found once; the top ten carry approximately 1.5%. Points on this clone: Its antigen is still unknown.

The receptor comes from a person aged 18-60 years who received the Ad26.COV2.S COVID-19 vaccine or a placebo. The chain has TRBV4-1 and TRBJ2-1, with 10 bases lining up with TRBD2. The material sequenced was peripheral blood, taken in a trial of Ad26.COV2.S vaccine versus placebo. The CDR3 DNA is TGCGCCAGCAGCCAAGAAACTAGCGGGGCCCATAGCGACAATGAGCAGTTCTTC. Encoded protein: CASSQETSGAHSDNEQFF.